The next 18 T cell receptor beta chains were all read from a single sample in a study of blood T cell repertoires in COVID-19. TCRdb's copy holds only in-frame clones and misses some; the assay was immunoSEQ multiplex PCR. The sample has 95,000 to 110,000 clones; about four fifths are singletons. Sequences were obtained from peripheral blood. These TCRs come from a man between 60 and 75 years old with acute or convalescent COVID-19.

The chain has TRBV2 and TRBJ1-5; 10 bases match TRBD1. The V gene end was trimmed by 7 bases and the J gene end by 1 base; junction bases not matched to a gene: 7. Germline assignment: CDR1 SNHLY and CDR2 FYNNEI. CDR3 length: 16 residues. The CDR3, as DNA: TGTGCCAGCACCATGACAGGGGGCTTGAGCAATCAGCCCCAGCATTTT. Residues: CASTMTGGLSNQPQHF.

The V call is TRBV5-1, the J call TRBJ1-2, with 7 bases identical to TRBD1. The CDR3 extends over 14 amino acids. Per germline, CDR1 SGHRS and CDR2 YFSETQ. Trimming at V came to 3 bases and at J to 3 bases, leaving 5 bases not matched to a gene. The CDR3 loop reads CASSYTGDDYGYTF. CDR3 bases: TGCGCCAGCAGCTATACAGGGGACGACTATGGCTACACCTTC.

V is TRBV25-1 and J is TRBJ2-1; the match to TRBD2 covers 8 bases. The germline CDR1 and CDR2 sequences are MGHDK and SYGVNS. V lost 5 bases to trimming and J lost 3 bases; unmatched junction nucleotides: 3. The CDR3 contains 14 residues. CDR3 residues: CASSLAGGYNEQFF. Here the CDR3 DNA reads TGTGCCAGCAGTCTAGCGGGCGGCTACAATGAGCAGTTCTTC.

The gene calls are TRBV28 and TRBJ1-1; the D gene is possibly TRBD1 (6 bases). Trimming took 6 bases from V and 8 from J, leaving 10 bases between them. Germline lookup yields CDR1 MDHEN and CDR2 SYDVKM. The CDR3 runs 11 residues. CDR3: CASRLTGEAFF. The CDR3 bases are TGTGCCAGCAGACTAACAGGGGAAGCTTTCTTT.

V and J are TRBV7-8 and TRBJ2-1; 8 nucleotides line up with TRBD2. The CDR3 totals 14 residues. Germline CDR1 reads SGHVS; CDR2 reads FQNEAQ. Losses at the gene ends were 7 bases for V and 8 bases for J; bases not matched to a gene: 10. CDR3 protein: CASTPGLVLYEQFF. The CDR3, as DNA: TGTGCCAGCACACCGGGACTAGTATTGTATGAGCAGTTCTTC.

This chain joins TRBV5-5 and TRBJ2-1; D perhaps matches TRBD2 (6 bases). Germline V gives CDR1 SGHKS, CDR2 YYEKEE (reference sequence). V was shortened by 1 base and J by 1 base, with 9 bases between the two germline ends. This CDR3 has 15 amino acids. CDR3 nucleotide sequence: TGTGCCAGCAGCTTGTGGGGGACTTCCTACAATGAGCAGTTCTTC. Protein product: CASSLWGTSYNEQFF. The whole variable domain, filled in from reference TRBV5-5 and TRBJ2-1, reads DAGVTQSPTHLIKTRGQQVTLRCSPISGHKSVSWYQQVLGQGPQFIFQYYEKEERGRGNFPDRFSARQFPNYSSELNVNALLLGDSALYLCASSLWGTSYNEQFFGPGTRLTVL.

The chain recombines TRBV29-1 with TRBJ2-3; 12 bases fit TRBD2. This CDR3 region has 19 residues. Germline loops: CDR1 SQVTM, CDR2 ANQGSEA. Trimming at V came to 3 bases and at J to 4 bases, leaving 17 bases not matched to a gene. The chain's CDR3 is CSVDPRLAGVELRPDTQYF. The CDR3 DNA reads TGCAGCGTTGATCCGAGACTAGCGGGAGTGGAGTTGAGACCAGATACGCAGTATTTT.

The chain employs TRBV6-2 or TRBV6-3 and TRBJ2-1, with unresolved D. This CDR3 has 11 residues. Trimming removed 10 bases at V and 11 bases at J, with 15 bases between. The V gene's germline CDR1 is MNHEY and CDR2 SVGEGT. The CDR3 reads CATTYVGKQFF. The CDR3 region has the DNA TGTGCCACCACTTACGTGGGCAAGCAGTTCTTC.

The rearrangement links TRBV5-1 to TRBJ2-4; a possible D gene is TRBD1 (5 bases). The ends were cut back, 4 bases at V and 7 bases at J, with 18 bases in the middle. CDR3 length equals 15 residues. Germline V gene sequence: CDR1 SGHRS, CDR2 YFSETQ. The CDR3 DNA sequence: TGCGCCAGCAGCCCTGGGCAGGGCGCCGCGAACATTCAGTACTTC. Its translation is CASSPGQGAANIQYF.

This chain connects TRBV9 to TRBJ1-2; 10 nucleotides match TRBD1. Looked up from germline, CDR1 is SGDLS and CDR2 is YYNGEE. V gave up 3 bases and J gave up 6 bases; unmatched junction bases: 2. CDR3 length equals 13 residues. CDR3 nucleotides: TGTGCCAGCAGCGCAGGGACAGGGGATGGCTACACCTTC. It translates to CASSAGTGDGYTF.

This chain links TRBV7-8 with TRBJ1-2; 9 bases are shared with TRBD1. The CDR3 has 15 residues. Per germline, CDR1 SGHVS and CDR2 FQNEAQ. V lost 5 bases, J lost 4 bases, and 8 bases stayed unmatched. The chain's CDR3 is CASSRRPGQGYGYTF. CDR3 DNA sequence: TGTGCCAGCAGCCGAAGACCGGGACAGGGCTATGGCTACACCTTC.

J is TRBJ1-1 and V is TRBV3-1 (or the pseudogene TRBV3-2); D remains unclear. CDR1 LGHDT and CDR2 YNNKEL come from the germline V gene (reference sequence). Between the trimmed V and J ends, which lost 6 bases and 1 base, there was a span of 9 bases. This CDR3 region has 13 residues. DNA of the CDR3: TGTGCCAGCAGGGTACAGCAGAACACTGAAGCTTTCTTT. Its translation: CASRVQQNTEAFF.

This clone was recorded once. The chain is built from TRBV6-5 and TRBJ2-7; TRBD2 might be the D (6 bases). Germline CDR1 MNHEY, CDR2 SVGAGI. The CDR3 totals 14 residues. The V and J ends lost 5 bases and 0 bases respectively, with 11 bases between them. Here the CDR3 DNA reads TGTGCCAGCAGTCGAGGGACTTACTCCTACGAGCAGTACTTC. Its protein is CASSRGTYSYEQYF.

The CDR3 loop reads CASSRRTGGEVWTVSPLHF. Written as DNA, the CDR3 is TGTGCCAGCAGCCGCCGGACAGGGGGCGAGGTTTGGACGGTTTCACCCCTCCACTTT. The V gene is TRBV14, the J gene TRBJ1-6, with 11 bases aligning to TRBD1. This CDR3 is 19 amino acids long. Trimming removed 4 bases from V and 9 bases from J; junction bases left unmatched: 17. Germline V gene data show CDR1 as SGHDN and CDR2 as FVKESK.

The chain combines TRBV11-2 with TRBJ2-1; maybe TRBD2 (6 bases). The CDR3 runs 16 residues. V dropped 5 bases and J dropped 0 bases, with 14 bases sitting between them. Germline CDR1 and CDR2: SGHAT and FQNNGV. The CDR3 loop reads CASSPVRGSSYNEQFF. CDR3 bases: TGTGCCAGCAGCCCAGTTCGGGGGAGCTCCTACAATGAGCAGTTCTTC.

Comments on this clone: The identical CDR3 is also encoded by other nucleotide sequences in the sample. The chain employs TRBV7-2 and TRBJ2-5; the match to TRBD1 covers 7 bases. CDR1 SGHTA and CDR2 FQGNSA come from the germline V gene. With 5 bases clipped from V and 3 bases from J, the junction kept 6 bases outside the gene matches. The CDR3 extends over 14 amino acids. This CDR3 is CASSPRTGEETQYF. The CDR3 region has the DNA TGTGCCAGCAGCCCGAGGACAGGAGAAGAGACCCAGTACTTC.

The chain carries TRBV6-2 or TRBV6-3 and TRBJ1-2, with 8 bases identical to TRBD1. The CDR3 totals 15 residues. The V and J ends lost 2 bases and 4 bases, in that order; junction bases with no gene match: 6. Germline CDR1 is MNHEY and CDR2 is SVGEGT. CDR3 sequence: CASSYLDRAAYGYTF. Here the CDR3 DNA reads TGTGCCAGCAGTTACCTGGACAGGGCCGCCTATGGCTACACCTTC.

This chain joins TRBV7-3 and TRBJ2-2; TRBD2 aligns across 7 bases. After removal of 1 base from V and 1 base from J, the junction contained 3 bases not matched to a gene. CDR3 length: 16 amino acids. CDR1 is SGHTA, CDR2 FQGTGA, per germline. The CDR3 loop reads CASSLSLAVNTGELFF. CDR3 bases: TGTGCCAGCAGCTTAAGCCTAGCGGTGAACACCGGGGAGCTGTTTTTT.